What follows are 17 T cell receptor beta chains derived from one specimen sequenced in a study of cytomegalovirus exposure and HLA in healthy donors. The primer mix had 60 Vbeta and 13 Jbeta primers. The protocol was immunoSEQ multiplex PCR, while the TCRdb copy is restricted to in-frame clones and leaves out a portion. Its table lists approximately 100,000 clones. Sequenced material: PBMCs. The origin of the receptors is a man aged 45-65 years in good health and CMV-seronegative.

In nucleotides, the CDR3 is TGCGCCAGCAGTATTACTAGCGGACTTAGCACAGATACGCAGTATTTT. The encoded protein is CASSITSGLSTDTQYF. The chain combines TRBV10-2 with TRBJ2-3; 8 nucleotides align to TRBD2. Germline V gene sequence: CDR1 WSHSY, CDR2 SAAADI. V lost 5 bases to trimming and J lost 0 bases; unmatched junction nucleotides: 7. The CDR3 has 16 amino acids.

The CDR3 DNA follows: TGTGCCAGCACCCGGCGGGGGGAGAGCTACAATGAGCAGTTCTTC. The encoded protein is CASTRRGESYNEQFF. V gene TRBV13 combines with J gene TRBJ2-1, with 8 bases fitting TRBD2. Germline V CDR1 and CDR2: PRHDT, FYEKMQ (reference sequence). The CDR3 has 15 amino acids. The V and J ends lost 7 bases and 3 bases, in that order; junction bases with no gene match: 8.

The V call is TRBV27, the J call TRBJ2-2; 8 nucleotides align to TRBD2. Per germline, CDR1 MNHEY and CDR2 SMNVEV (reference sequence). CDR3 length: 16 amino acids. Trimming cost V 7 bases and J 1 base; bases outside gene matches: 8. CDR3 coding DNA: TGTGCCAGCACCCGGACCGGGACTAGGAACACCGGGGAGCTGTTTTTT. Amino acids: CASTRTGTRNTGELFF.

The chain couples TRBV18 to TRBJ2-1; D remains ambiguous. Germline-derived CDR1 and CDR2 are KGHSH and LQKENI. V was shortened by 3 bases and J by 8 bases, with 14 bases between the two germline ends. The CDR3 spans 14 residues. In nucleotides, the CDR3 is TGTGCCAGCTCACCTGACACCGGCCGCGATGAGCAGTTCTTC. This sequence encodes CASSPDTGRDEQFF.

The rearrangement links TRBV10-3 to TRBJ1-1; a weak D match, TRBD1 (5 bases). The germline V and J ends were trimmed by 5 bases and 0 bases, with 7 bases remaining between them. CDR3 length: 13 amino acids. CDR1 is ENHRY and CDR2 is SYGVKD in the germline V gene. The CDR3 is CAISQGMNTEAFF. The DNA for the CDR3 is TGTGCCATCAGTCAGGGTATGAACACTGAAGCTTTCTTT.

The rearrangement links TRBV11-2 to TRBJ2-7; D might be TRBD2 (6 bases). Germline CDR1 reads SGHAT; CDR2 reads FQNNGV. CDR3 size: 14 residues. Between the trimmed V and J ends, which lost 3 bases and 3 bases, there was a span of 12 bases. The CDR3 DNA reads TGTGCCAGCAGCTTCGAGGCCGGGAGCTACGAGCAGTACTTC. This translates into CASSFEAGSYEQYF.

The chain uses TRBV5-1 and TRBJ2-2; tentatively, D is TRBD1 (5 bases). Trimming took off 4 bases at V and 4 bases at J, with 11 bases between the two ends. The CDR3 consists of 14 residues. CDR1 SGHRS and CDR2 YFSETQ come from the germline V gene. The CDR3 coding sequence is TGCGCCAGCAGCCCCCAACAGGTCACCGGGGAGCTGTTTTTT. Protein product: CASSPQQVTGELFF.

J is TRBJ1-5 and V is TRBV6-1; D ambiguous. Germline CDR1 MNHNS, CDR2 SASEGT. Trimming shortened V by 7 bases and J by 4 bases, and 14 bases separated the two germline ends. CDR3 length: 14 residues. The CDR3 spells CASKEGRQNQPQHF. The DNA of the CDR3 is TGTGCCAGCAAGGAGGGCAGGCAGAATCAGCCCCAGCATTTT.

V and J are TRBV4-3 and TRBJ2-4; 8 positions match TRBD1. Germline V gene data show CDR1 as LGHNA and CDR2 as YSLEER. CDR3 length: 14 residues. V lost 1 base to trimming and J lost 12 bases; unmatched junction nucleotides: 8. This CDR3 is CASSQGRDRTHQYF. In DNA form, the CDR3 reads TGCGCCAGCAGCCAAGGACGGGACAGGACCCATCAGTACTTC.

V usage is TRBV19 and J usage is TRBJ1-4; 7 bases align to TRBD1. Looked up from germline, CDR1 is LNHDA and CDR2 is SQIVND (reference sequence). The CDR3 totals 14 residues. Germline trimming cut 4 bases from V and 10 bases from J; bases unmatched to any gene: 9. The chain's CDR3 is CASSKYRQGGKLFF. Written as DNA, the CDR3 is TGTGCCAGTAGTAAATATAGACAGGGAGGAAAACTGTTTTTT.

The V and J genes are TRBV7-9 and TRBJ2-2, with D uncertain. The germline V gene has CDR1 SEHNR and CDR2 FQNEAQ (reference sequence). Trimming pared 1 base from V and 2 bases from J, leaving 8 bases between. This CDR3 is 15 amino acids long. The CDR3 is CASSLVGRNTGELFF. In DNA, the CDR3 is TGTGCCAGCAGCTTAGTTGGCAGAAACACCGGGGAGCTGTTTTTT.

This sequence joins TRBV9 and TRBJ1-5, with D possibly TRBD1 on 5 matching bases. Germline V gene sequence: CDR1 SGDLS, CDR2 YYNGEE. V was trimmed by 3 bases and J by 3 bases, leaving 13 bases between them. The CDR3 totals 15 residues. The DNA of the CDR3 is TGTGCCAGCAGCGCGGGGGGAGGGCTCAATCAGCCCCAGCATTTT. Translating gives CASSAGGGLNQPQHF.

The chain uses TRBV30 and TRBJ1-3, with TRBD1 as a possible D gene (6 bases). CDR3 length: 16 amino acids. Deletions cut 0 bases from V and 4 bases from J, with 16 bases between. Germline loops: CDR1 GTSNPN, CDR2 SVGIG (reference sequence). Written as DNA, the CDR3 is TGTGCCTGGAGTGTACCAAGACAGGCCGGGGGAAACACCATATATTTT. Its translation: CAWSVPRQAGGNTIYF.

The rearrangement joins TRBV25-1 to TRBJ2-3; D is possibly TRBD2 (5 bases). Germline V gene data show CDR1 as MGHDK and CDR2 as SYGVNS. Trimming pared 5 bases from V and 3 bases from J, leaving 9 bases between. This CDR3 has 13 residues. Here the CDR3 DNA reads TGTGCCAGCAGTCGGGCGGGTACAGATACGCAGTATTTT. This translates into CASSRAGTDTQYF. The full variable domain, its missing parts supplied by reference TRBV25-1 and TRBJ2-3, is EADIYQTPRYLVIGTGKKITLECSQTMGHDKMYWYQQDPGMELHLIHYSYGVNSTEKGDLSSESTVSRIRTEHFPLTLESARPSHTSQYLCASSRAGTDTQYFGPGTRLTVL.

The chain uses TRBV21-1 and TRBJ2-1; the D call of TRBD1 is as the table states it, not checked on the DNA. TRBV21-1 is a known pseudogene. The CDR3 is made up of 14 amino acids. Written as DNA, the CDR3 is TGTGCCAGCAGCAAAAGTGTGGGCAGATCAGAGCAGTTCTTC. It is translated as CASSKSVGRSEQFF.

This chain links TRBV7-2 with TRBJ1-2, with D perhaps matching TRBD1 (6 bases). The length of the CDR3 is 16 residues. CDR1 is SGHTA and CDR2 is FQGNSA in the germline V gene. V lost 1 base and J 5 bases, leaving 17 bases between the germline ends. The CDR3 sequence: CASSLEPGGRFYGYTF. CDR3 bases: TGTGCCAGCAGCTTAGAACCGGGGGGGCGCTTTTATGGCTACACCTTC.

The CDR3 DNA reads as TGTGCCAGCAGTGAATGGGCAGGGGACAATTCACCCCTCCACTTT. It translates to CASSEWAGDNSPLHF. This chain links TRBV25-1 with TRBJ1-6; D perhaps matches TRBD1 (6 bases). The V gene's germline CDR1 is MGHDK and CDR2 SYGVNS. Between the trimmed V and J ends, which lost 1 base and 7 bases, there was a span of 11 bases. This CDR3 is built from 15 residues.